Shown below are 10 T cell receptor beta chains from a single sample sequenced in a study of human T cells and chemical hapten exposure. Time point of the sample: patch test 1, 2 weeks after DPC sensitization. As for treatment: therapeutic diphenylcyclopropenone sensitization with weekly scalp DPC. Via MiXCR, TCRdb re-called the RACE reads, giving one row per CDR3 protein. There are more than 95,000 distinct CDR3 sequences in the sample; 9% to 14% occur only once, and more than 1.3% lies in the top ten. Source: whole blood, taken in connection with sensitization to the hapten diphenylcyclopropenone (DPC). The origin of the receptors is a woman between 45 and 65 years old with alopecia areata. Some clones in this sample may be carry-over from other donors' samples.

The chain has TRBV28 and TRBJ2-7; D is unclear. The V end was cut by 10 bases, the J end by 2 bases, with 15 bases between. This CDR3 comprises 13 residues. Germline CDR1 and CDR2: MDHEN and SYDVKM. CDR3 bases: TGTGCCACCGACCGGCAACCGACCTACGAGCAGTACTTC. Its translation: CATDRQPTYEQYF.

This chain joins TRBV20-1 and TRBJ2-1; 15 nucleotides align to TRBD2. CDR1 DFQATT and CDR2 SNEGSKA come from the germline V gene (reference sequence). The CDR3 is made up of 16 amino acids. V lost 5 bases and J lost 7; bases outside the gene matches: 9. CDR3 nucleotide sequence: TGCAGTGCTCGAGGACTAGCGGGAGGGATGGGAAATGAGCAGTTCTTC. It codes for CSARGLAGGMGNEQFF.

A few counts support this clonotype. This chain connects TRBV28 to TRBJ2-5; 7 bases fit TRBD2. Germline V lookup: CDR1 MDHEN, CDR2 SYDVKM. The CDR3 runs to 16 residues. Trimming cost V 3 bases and J 3 bases; bases outside gene matches: 10. The CDR3 coding sequence is TGTGCCAGCAGTTTTAGAAGCGGGGCGAATAAAGAGACCCAGTACTTC. Protein product: CASSFRSGANKETQYF.

This clonotype was seen many times. The chain has TRBV4-2 and TRBJ2-2; D is undetermined. Looked up from germline, CDR1 is LGHNA and CDR2 is YNFKEQ. Between the trimmed V and J ends, which lost 0 bases and 2 bases, there was a span of 1 base. The CDR3 runs to 13 residues. CDR3 in amino acids: CASSQENTGELFF. For the CDR3, the DNA is TGTGCCAGCAGCCAAGAAAACACCGGGGAGCTGTTTTTT.

The V gene is TRBV7-8, the J gene TRBJ2-2; D perhaps matches TRBD1 (5 bases). Per germline, CDR1 SGHVS and CDR2 FQNEAQ. This CDR3 comprises 15 residues. Trimming pared 6 bases from V and 4 bases from J, leaving 15 bases between. DNA for the CDR3: TGTGCCAGCAGTCGATCAAGGCAGGGCACCGGGGAGCTGTTTTTT. This encodes CASSRSRQGTGELFF.

This clonotype is a singleton in its sample. The chain is built from TRBV4-2 and TRBJ2-7, with 7 bases identical to TRBD1. The CDR3 extends over 17 amino acids. The germline V gene has CDR1 LGHNA and CDR2 YNFKEQ. With V trimmed by 1 base and J by 2 bases, 11 bases remained unmatched. Written as DNA, the CDR3 is TGTGCCAGCAGCCAAGTTGAAGGACCGGGACAGACCTACGAGCAGTACTTC. It yields the protein CASSQVEGPGQTYEQYF.

This clonotype was detected only a few times. The V and J genes are TRBV20-1 and TRBJ2-7, with no clear D. In germline, CDR1 is DFQATT, CDR2 SNEGSKA (reference sequence). The CDR3 length is 11 residues. Deletions cut 5 bases from V and 2 bases from J, with 7 bases between. The CDR3 loop is CSAYDPYEQYF. The DNA for the CDR3 is TGCAGTGCTTATGACCCCTACGAGCAGTACTTC.

This clonotype showed up just a few times. The chain carries TRBV7-2 and TRBJ2-5; no clear D gene. Trimming cost V 10 bases and J 1 base, with 10 bases left between them. The CDR3 length is 12 residues. Germline V CDR1 and CDR2: SGHTA, FQGNSA. The CDR3 sequence: CANLDIQETQYF. As DNA, the CDR3 is TGTGCCAACCTAGATATCCAAGAGACCCAGTACTTC.

This clonotype came up a few times. CDR3 coding DNA: TGTGCCAGCAGGGGGGCGCAATATCAGCCCCAGCATTTT. This codes for CASRGAQYQPQHF. The chain combines TRBV2 with TRBJ1-5, with D tentatively TRBD1 (6 bases). This CDR3 spans 13 amino acids. Per the germline V gene, CDR1 is SNHLY and CDR2 is FYNNEI. V lost 6 bases and J 5 bases, leaving 11 bases between the germline ends.

This chain joins TRBV12-3 or TRBV12-4 and TRBJ2-3; D not resolved. The CDR3 contains 14 residues. V lost 2 bases and J lost 3, with 9 bases in between. The CDR3 region is CASSLRLQTDTQYF. DNA for the CDR3: TGTGCCAGCAGTTTAAGGCTCCAAACAGATACGCAGTATTTT.